This is a list of T cell receptor beta chains from one sample in a study of Graves' ophthalmopathy and Graves' hyperthyroidism. TCRdb passed the multiplex PCR reads through MiXCR, listing each CDR3 protein once. The sample yields about 620,000 distinct CDR3 sequences, 22% seen once. Input material: peripheral blood. These receptors were taken from a woman in her late teens or twenties with stable Graves' hyperthyroidism. Some clones in this sample may be carry-over from other donors' samples. Both conserved end residues are trimmed from each CDR3.

TRBV12-3/TRBV12-4	TRBJ1-5	ASSPGPTNQPQH
TRBV29-1	TRBJ1-1	SVSQENTEAF
TRBV20-1	TRBJ1-2	SARDYNTPNYGYT
TRBV11-1	TRBJ2-4	ASSPDRNIQY
TRBV6-1	TRBJ2-5	ASRVVGTAPQETQY
TRBV6-5	TRBJ1-2	ASSSPTGQRGYT
TRBV14	TRBJ2-7	ASSQVIGGIRGYEQY
TRBV6-2/TRBV6-3	TRBJ1-1	ASSYSSRDRGQNTEAF
TRBV24-1	TRBJ2-2	ATSDLQGSAGTGELF
TRBV4-1	TRBJ2-5	ASSRTTAETQY
TRBV19	TRBJ1-2	ASSGSGTGSYGYT
TRBV13	TRBJ1-5	ASLGAGGAAQPQH
TRBV28	TRBJ2-7	ASKEGPMYEQY
TRBV18	TRBJ2-7	ASSPPGRDLSYEQY
TRBV20-1	TRBJ1-2	SARPPGGLAYGYT
TRBV20-1	TRBJ1-3	SARDPDSSRDTIY
TRBV30	TRBJ1-1	AWLSWRGGRAF
TRBV19	TRBJ1-1	ASSTPTGKMNTEAF
TRBV4-3	TRBJ1-1	ASSQEHGNTEAF
TRBV7-2	TRBJ2-7	ASSSLAVSSYEQY
TRBV2	TRBJ1-5	ASREAQEHSNQPQH
TRBV5-1	TRBJ1-1	ASRLLPRQGLNTEAF
TRBV30	TRBJ2-2	AWSVGYGTGELF
TRBV27	TRBJ2-7	ASSRKGGRGALDEQY
TRBV24-1	TRBJ2-7	ATSSSDRGPYEQY
TRBV6-1	TRBJ2-7	ASTTSGAYTYEQY
TRBV29-1	TRBJ1-1	SVGEGATEAF
TRBV6-2/TRBV6-3	TRBJ1-2	ASTTGWNELESGYT
TRBV12-3/TRBV12-4	TRBJ2-5	ASKLGRRVETQY
TRBV12-3/TRBV12-4	TRBJ2-5	ASSLQGGYQETQY
TRBV7-2	TRBJ2-2	ASSPGLAKNGELF
TRBV11-2	TRBJ2-7	ASSFANEQY
TRBV6-1	TRBJ2-2	ASSPQEGTGELF
TRBV6-1	TRBJ1-2	ASRSTGGTEGYT
TRBV20-1	TRBJ2-7	SARGTGEVMREQY
TRBV18	TRBJ1-2	ASSPDGDYGYT
TRBV7-2	TRBJ1-2	ASSLLINYGYT
TRBV7-2	TRBJ2-5	ASSLVGGRGQETQY
TRBV4-1	TRBJ1-1	ASSHWGQMNTEAF
TRBV27	TRBJ2-7	ASSLYQGTYEQC
TRBV25-1	TRBJ2-7	ATSLEEGVYEQY
TRBV10-1	TRBJ2-7	ASSEGQSPGTRGYEQY
TRBV19	TRBJ2-7	ASSIGQGRHEQY
TRBV30	TRBJ1-2	AWSVLVRGLSGYT
TRBV20-1	TRBJ1-3	SAREAGGVGSGNTIY
TRBV12-3/TRBV12-4	TRBJ1-3	ASQAQGLNTIY
TRBV19	TRBJ2-7	ASSEGNGALAYEQY
TRBV5-1	TRBJ2-7	ASSLGTSGTYYEQY